This paragraph reports one T cell receptor beta chain. Germline assignment: CDR1 SEHNR and CDR2 FQNEAQ (reference sequence). CDR3 size: 16 residues. J was trimmed by 5 bases and V by 3 bases; bases with no gene match: 11. The repertoire was sequenced with immunoSEQ multiplex PCR; TCRdb's copy has only in-frame clones and lacks some. The sample lists 20,000 to 30,000 clones, more than 75% seen once, with 20% to 25% in the top ten. This record belongs to a study of control samples from healthy donors and cancer patients. This rearrangement joins TRBV7-9 to TRBJ2-5; TRBD1 aligns across 8 bases. Material: PBMCs. The TCR comes from a man aged 55 to 70 with colorectal cancer. The CDR3 loop reads CASSLGRGPGLETQYF. CDR3 coding DNA: TGTGCCAGCAGCTTGGGCAGGGGGCCTGGCTTGGAGACCCAGTACTTC.